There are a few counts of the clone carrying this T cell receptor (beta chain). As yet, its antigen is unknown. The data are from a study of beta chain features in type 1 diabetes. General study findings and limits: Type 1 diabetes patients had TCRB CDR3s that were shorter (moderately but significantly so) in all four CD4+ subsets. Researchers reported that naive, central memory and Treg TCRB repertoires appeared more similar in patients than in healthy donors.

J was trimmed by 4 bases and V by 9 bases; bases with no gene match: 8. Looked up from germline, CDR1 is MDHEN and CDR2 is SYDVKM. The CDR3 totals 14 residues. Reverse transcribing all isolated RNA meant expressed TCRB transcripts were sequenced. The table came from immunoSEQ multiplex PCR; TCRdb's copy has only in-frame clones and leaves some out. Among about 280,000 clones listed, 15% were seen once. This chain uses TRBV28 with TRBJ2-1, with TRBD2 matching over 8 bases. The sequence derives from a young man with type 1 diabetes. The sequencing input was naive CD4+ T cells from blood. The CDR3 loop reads CASKRGGPYNEQFF. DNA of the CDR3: TGTGCCAGTAAACGGGGGGGTCCTTACAATGAGCAGTTCTTC.